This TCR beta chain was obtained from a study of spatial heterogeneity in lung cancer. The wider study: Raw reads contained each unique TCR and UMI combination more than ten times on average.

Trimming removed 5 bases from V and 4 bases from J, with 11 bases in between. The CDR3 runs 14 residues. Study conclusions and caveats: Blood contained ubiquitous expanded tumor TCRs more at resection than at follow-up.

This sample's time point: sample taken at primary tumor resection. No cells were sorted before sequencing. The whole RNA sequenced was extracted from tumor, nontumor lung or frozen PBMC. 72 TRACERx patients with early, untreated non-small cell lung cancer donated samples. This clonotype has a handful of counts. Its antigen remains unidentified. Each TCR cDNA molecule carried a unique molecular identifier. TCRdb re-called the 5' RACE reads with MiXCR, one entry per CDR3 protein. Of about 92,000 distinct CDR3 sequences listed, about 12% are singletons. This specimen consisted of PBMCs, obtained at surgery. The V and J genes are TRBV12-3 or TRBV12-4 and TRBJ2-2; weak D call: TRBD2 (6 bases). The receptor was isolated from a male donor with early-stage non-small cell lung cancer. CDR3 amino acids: CASSLTSSTGELFF. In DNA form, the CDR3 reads TGTGCCAGCAGTCTCACTAGCAGCACCGGGGAGCTGTTTTTT.